This TCR beta chain derives from a study of OX40 agonist ivuxolimab in advanced cancers. About the study: Partial responses were observed in three patients, of whom one had hepatocellular carcinoma and two had cutaneous melanoma.

Sampled blood was obtained at baseline, cycle 4 day 1, and cycle 7 day 1. Study conclusions and caveats: In the 0.1 to 3.0 mg/kg range, CD4+ and CD8+ blood T cells had expanded clonally by week 6. Part of the nonresponder group also had normalized T-cell clonal expansion that was low.

Repertoires were generated with immunoSEQ multiplex PCR, while TCRdb's copy carries only in-frame clones and drops some. The sample records about 16,000 clones, 70% to 90% being singletons. Remarks on this clone: As yet, its antigen is unknown.

The CDR3 length is 14 residues. V lost 0 bases to trimming and J lost 7 bases, with 13 bases between them. The germline V gene encodes CDR1 SGHNT and CDR2 YYREEE (reference sequence). The rearrangement links TRBV5-4 to TRBJ1-2; D gene ambiguous. The sample here was CD4+ or CD8+ T cells sorted from blood, taken in a trial of the OX40 agonist ivuxolimab. This clonotype originated in an adult with an advanced solid tumor such as melanoma, head and neck, liver or kidney cancer. CDR3 coding DNA: TGTGCCAGCAGCTTGGCCGACACGTCCGGTGGCTACACCTTC. It yields the protein CASSLADTSGGYTF.